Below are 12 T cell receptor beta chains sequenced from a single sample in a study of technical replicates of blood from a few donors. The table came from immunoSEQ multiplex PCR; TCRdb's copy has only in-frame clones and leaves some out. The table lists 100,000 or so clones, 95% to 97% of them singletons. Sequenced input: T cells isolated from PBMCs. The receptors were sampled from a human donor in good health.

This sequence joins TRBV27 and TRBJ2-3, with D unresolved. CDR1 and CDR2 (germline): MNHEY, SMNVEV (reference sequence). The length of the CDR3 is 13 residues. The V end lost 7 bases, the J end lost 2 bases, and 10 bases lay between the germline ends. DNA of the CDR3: TGTGCCAGCATGGGCAGATCCACAGATACGCAGTATTTT. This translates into CASMGRSTDTQYF.

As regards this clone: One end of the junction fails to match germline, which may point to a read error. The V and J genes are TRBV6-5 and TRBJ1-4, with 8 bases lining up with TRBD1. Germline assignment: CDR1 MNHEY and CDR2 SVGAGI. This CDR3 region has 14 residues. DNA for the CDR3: TGTGCCACCAGTACAGGGGGAGATGGTGAAAAACTGTTTTTT. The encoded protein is CATSTGGDGEKLFF.

The CDR3 nucleotides are TGCGCCAGCAGCGCAGCGGGAGTAAAAGAGACCCAGTACTTC. This gives the protein CASSAAGVKETQYF. The chain uses TRBV4-1 and TRBJ2-5, with TRBD2 matching 8 bases. V lost 5 bases to trimming and J lost 3 bases; unmatched junction nucleotides: 5. Germline V gives CDR1 MGHRA, CDR2 YSYEKL. The CDR3 extends over 14 amino acids.

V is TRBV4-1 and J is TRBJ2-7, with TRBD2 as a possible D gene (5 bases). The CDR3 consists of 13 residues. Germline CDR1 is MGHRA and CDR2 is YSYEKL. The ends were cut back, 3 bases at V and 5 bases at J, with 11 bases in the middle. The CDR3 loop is CASSQSGWDEQYF. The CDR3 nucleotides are TGCGCCAGCAGCCAGAGCGGTTGGGACGAGCAGTACTTC.

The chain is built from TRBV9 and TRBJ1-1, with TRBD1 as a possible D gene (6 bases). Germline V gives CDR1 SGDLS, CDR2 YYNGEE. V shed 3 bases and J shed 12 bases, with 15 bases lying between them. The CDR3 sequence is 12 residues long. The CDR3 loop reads CASSGRDKATFF. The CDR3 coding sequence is TGTGCCAGCAGCGGACGGGACAAAGCAACTTTCTTT.

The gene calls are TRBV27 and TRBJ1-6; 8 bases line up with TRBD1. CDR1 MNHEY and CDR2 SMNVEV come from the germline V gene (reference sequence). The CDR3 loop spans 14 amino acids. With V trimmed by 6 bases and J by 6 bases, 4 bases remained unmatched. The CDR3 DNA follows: TGTGCCAGCAGGAACGACAGGGGTAATTCACCCCTCCACTTT. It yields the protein CASRNDRGNSPLHF.

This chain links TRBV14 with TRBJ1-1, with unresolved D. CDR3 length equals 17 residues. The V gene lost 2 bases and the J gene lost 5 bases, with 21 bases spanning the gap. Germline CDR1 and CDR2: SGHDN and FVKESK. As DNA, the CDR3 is TGTGCCAGCAGCCAAACGATGGGGAAGAGCGGACCAACTGAAGCTTTCTTT. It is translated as CASSQTMGKSGPTEAFF.

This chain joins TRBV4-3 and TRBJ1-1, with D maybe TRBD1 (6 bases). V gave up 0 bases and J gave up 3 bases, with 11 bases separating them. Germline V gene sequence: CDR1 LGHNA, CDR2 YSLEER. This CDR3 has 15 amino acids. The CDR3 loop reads CASSQDLGAYTEAFF. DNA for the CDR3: TGCGCCAGCAGCCAAGATCTGGGGGCGTACACTGAAGCTTTCTTT.

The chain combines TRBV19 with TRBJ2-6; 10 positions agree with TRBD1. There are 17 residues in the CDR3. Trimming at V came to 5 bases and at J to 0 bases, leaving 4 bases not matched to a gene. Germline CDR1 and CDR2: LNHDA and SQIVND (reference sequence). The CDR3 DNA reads TGTGCCAGTAGTGGGACAGGGGCGCTCTCTGGGGCCAACGTCCTGACTTTC. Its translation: CASSGTGALSGANVLTF.

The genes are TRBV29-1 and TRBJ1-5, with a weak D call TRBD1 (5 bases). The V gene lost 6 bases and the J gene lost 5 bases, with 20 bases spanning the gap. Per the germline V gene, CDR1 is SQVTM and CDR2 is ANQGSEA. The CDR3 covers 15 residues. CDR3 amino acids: CSVILQALPDQPQHF. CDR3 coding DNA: TGCAGCGTAATTTTACAGGCGCTACCAGATCAGCCCCAGCATTTT.

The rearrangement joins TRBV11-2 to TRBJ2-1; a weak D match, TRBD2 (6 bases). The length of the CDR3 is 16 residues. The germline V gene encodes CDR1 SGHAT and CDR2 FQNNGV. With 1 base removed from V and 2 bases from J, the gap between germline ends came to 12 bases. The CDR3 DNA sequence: TGTGCCAGCAGCTTAGCGGGAGAAGGGGCCTACAATGAGCAGTTCTTC. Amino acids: CASSLAGEGAYNEQFF.

CDR3 nucleotide sequence: TGTGCCAGCAGGGGGGACAGCTCCTGGGGCTACACCTTC. This codes for CASRGDSSWGYTF. The chain combines TRBV2 with TRBJ1-2; 7 bases are a match to TRBD1. V gave up 6 bases and J gave up 8 bases; unmatched junction bases: 9. Germline values: CDR1 SNHLY, CDR2 FYNNEI. The CDR3 runs to 13 residues.